This TCR beta chain was found in a study of OX40 agonist ivuxolimab in advanced cancers. The study, taken as a whole, reports: Partial responders at 0.1-3.0 mg/kg had among the lowest clonal expansion.

The CDR3 has 12 residues. Germline V gene data show CDR1 as MNHEY and CDR2 as SVGAGI. V dropped 10 bases and J dropped 3 bases, with 12 bases sitting between them. Blood sampling took place at baseline, cycle 4 day 1, and cycle 7 day 1. Only in-frame clones appear in the TCRdb table, and some are missing; sequencing was by immunoSEQ multiplex PCR. The sample includes under 40,000 clones, roughly 79% of them seen just once. A remark on this clone: Its cognate antigen is unknown.

The sample here was CD4+ or CD8+ T cells sorted from blood, taken in a trial of the OX40 agonist ivuxolimab. The chain joins TRBV6-5 to TRBJ1-2; D unclear. The clonotype originates from an adult with an advanced solid tumor such as melanoma, head and neck, liver or kidney cancer. In DNA, the CDR3 is TGTGCCACCCGCCCTTCGGACTATGGCTACACCTTC. Translation gives CATRPSDYGYTF.